The TCR beta chain described here comes from a study of beta chain features in type 1 diabetes. Study findings and constraints: All four CD4+ subsets from Type 1 diabetes patients carried moderately but significantly shorter TCRB CDR3s. Relative to healthy donors, patients appeared to have naive, central memory and Treg TCRB repertoires that were more similar.

In total, each donor contributed a single heparinised blood draw that averaged about 120 mL. Reverse transcription of all isolated RNA meant that expressed TCRB transcripts were sequenced. Libraries were prepared by immunoSEQ multiplex PCR; TCRdb keeps only in-frame clonotypes and omits some of them. The data hold a few hundred thousand clones, with around an eighth observed a single time. Points on this clone: Its antigen is unknown.

J was trimmed by 7 bases and V by 0 bases; bases with no gene match: 11. The CDR3 runs to 17 residues. Germline values: CDR1 SGHRS, CDR2 YFSETQ. The chain is built from TRBV5-1 and TRBJ2-7; 12 positions agree with TRBD1. The source of this sequence is a man aged 30 to 45 with type 1 diabetes. The sample taken for sequencing was naive CD4+ T cells from blood. As DNA, the CDR3 is TGCGCCAGCAGCTTGGCCGATCCGGGACAGGGGGCAGGGGAGCAGTACTTC. Translated: CASSLADPGQGAGEQYF.